The clone carrying this T cell receptor beta chain was seen a single time. Some clones are missing from TCRdb's copy, which holds only in-frame ones; the method was immunoSEQ multiplex PCR. Of about 71,000 clones in the sample, 85% to 90% were seen once. This entry belongs to a study of PD-L1 blockade in urothelial cancer. The V gene's germline CDR1 is SNHLY and CDR2 FYNNEI. The CDR3 spans 16 residues. Between the trimmed V and J ends, which lost 9 bases and 0 bases, there was a span of 20 bases. The source is a man aged 55-75 years with urothelial cancer. The specimen comprised PBMCs, sampled around atezolizumab (anti-PD-L1) treatment. The V call is TRBV2, the J call TRBJ1-2, with D maybe TRBD1 (5 bases). This CDR3 reads CASIGGSYPSNYGYTF. The CDR3 nucleotides read TGTGCCAGTATCGGGGGATCTTACCCTTCTAACTATGGCTACACCTTC.